This TCR beta chain was captured in a study of post-analysis software for immune sequencing data. This clonotype was detected a few times. The antigen remains undetermined. TCR beta libraries were prepared from cDNA with unique molecular identifiers. TCRdb reprocessed the PCR reads with MiXCR, giving one entry per CDR3 protein. The data hold hundreds of thousands of distinct CDR3 sequences, with approximately 59% observed a single time. Study-wide results and limits: Roughly five TRBV segments were significantly more frequent in patients than in controls. TRBV5-6, TRBV5-1 and TRBV20-1 were among these segments.

V shed 5 bases, J shed 2 bases, and the junction held 7 bases outside the gene matches. From germline, CDR1 is LGHNA and CDR2 YNFKEQ. This CDR3 is 15 amino acids long. Sequencing input: blood. The TCR originated in a girl aged 2-10 years with multiple sclerosis. The V gene is TRBV4-2, the J gene TRBJ2-7; 9 nucleotides line up with TRBD2. CDR3 sequence: CASSTRTSDTYEQYF. The CDR3, as DNA: TGTGCCAGCAGCACCAGGACTAGCGATACCTACGAGCAGTACTTC.